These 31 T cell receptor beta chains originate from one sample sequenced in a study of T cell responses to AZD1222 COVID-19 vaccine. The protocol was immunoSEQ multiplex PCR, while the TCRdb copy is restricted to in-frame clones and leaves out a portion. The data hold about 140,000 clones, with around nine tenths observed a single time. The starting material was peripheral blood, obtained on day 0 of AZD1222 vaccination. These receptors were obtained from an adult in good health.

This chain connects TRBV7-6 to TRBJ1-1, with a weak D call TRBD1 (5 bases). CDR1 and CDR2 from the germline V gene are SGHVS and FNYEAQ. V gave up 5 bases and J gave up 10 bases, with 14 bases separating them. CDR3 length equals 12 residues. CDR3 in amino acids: CASSPAEGPAFF. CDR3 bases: TGTGCCAGCAGCCCGGCGGAGGGACCAGCTTTCTTT.

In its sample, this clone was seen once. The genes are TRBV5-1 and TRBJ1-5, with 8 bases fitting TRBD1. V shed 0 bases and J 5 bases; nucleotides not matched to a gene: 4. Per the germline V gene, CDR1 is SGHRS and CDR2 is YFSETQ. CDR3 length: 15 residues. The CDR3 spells CASSLGTGTDQPQHF. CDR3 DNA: TGCGCCAGCAGCTTGGGGACAGGGACCGATCAGCCCCAGCATTTT.

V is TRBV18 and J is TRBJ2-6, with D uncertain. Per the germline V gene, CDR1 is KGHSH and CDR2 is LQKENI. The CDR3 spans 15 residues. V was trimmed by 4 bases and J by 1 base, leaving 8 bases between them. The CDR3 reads CASSLGMSGANVLTF. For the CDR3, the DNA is TGTGCCAGCTCACTGGGGATGTCTGGGGCCAACGTCCTGACTTTC.

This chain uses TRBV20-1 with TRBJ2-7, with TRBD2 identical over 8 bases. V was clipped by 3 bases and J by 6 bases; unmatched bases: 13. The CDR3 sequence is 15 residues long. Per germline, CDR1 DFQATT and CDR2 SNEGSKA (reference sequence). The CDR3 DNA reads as TGCAGTGCTAGTCTCCCCGTAGCGGGAAGTTCCGAGCAGTACTTC. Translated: CSASLPVAGSSEQYF.

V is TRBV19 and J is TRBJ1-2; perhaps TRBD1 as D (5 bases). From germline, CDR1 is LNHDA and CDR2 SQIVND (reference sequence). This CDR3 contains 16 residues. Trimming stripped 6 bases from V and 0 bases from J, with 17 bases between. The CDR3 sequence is CASSPEAGFTNYGYTF. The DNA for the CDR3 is TGTGCCAGTAGCCCTGAGGCAGGGTTTACTAACTATGGCTACACCTTC.

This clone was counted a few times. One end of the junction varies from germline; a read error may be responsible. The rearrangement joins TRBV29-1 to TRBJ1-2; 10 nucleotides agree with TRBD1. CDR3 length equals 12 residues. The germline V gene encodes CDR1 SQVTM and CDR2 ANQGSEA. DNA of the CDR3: TGCAGCGTCGTCCGGGACAGGGGCTCCTTGGTGTTC. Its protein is CSVVRDRGSLVF.

CDR3 DNA: TGTGCCAGCAGTCCCCAGACCCTTGGGCACTACAATGAGCAGTTCTTC. It is translated as CASSPQTLGHYNEQFF. V gene TRBV28 combines with J gene TRBJ2-1; D not resolved. Germline V gene lookup returns CDR1 MDHEN and CDR2 SYDVKM. The V end was cut by 5 bases, the J end by 3 bases, with 17 bases between. This CDR3 spans 16 amino acids.

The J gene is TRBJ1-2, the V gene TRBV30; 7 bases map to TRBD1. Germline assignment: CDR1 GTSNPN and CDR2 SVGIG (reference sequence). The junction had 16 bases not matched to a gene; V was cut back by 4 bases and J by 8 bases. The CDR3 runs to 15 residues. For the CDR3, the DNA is TGTGCCTGGAAACGGGCGACAGGGTTTCGGGAGGGCTACACCTTC. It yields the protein CAWKRATGFREGYTF.

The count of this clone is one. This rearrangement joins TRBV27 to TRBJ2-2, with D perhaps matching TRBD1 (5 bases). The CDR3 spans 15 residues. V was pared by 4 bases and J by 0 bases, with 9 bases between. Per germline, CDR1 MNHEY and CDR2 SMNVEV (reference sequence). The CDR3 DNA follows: TGTGCCAGCAGTTGGGCAGGGCCGAACACCGGGGAGCTGTTTTTT. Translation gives CASSWAGPNTGELFF.

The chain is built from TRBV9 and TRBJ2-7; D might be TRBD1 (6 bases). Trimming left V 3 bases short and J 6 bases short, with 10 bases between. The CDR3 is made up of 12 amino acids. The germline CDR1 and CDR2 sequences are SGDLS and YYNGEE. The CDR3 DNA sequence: TGTGCCAGCAGCGGGGACATGGTCGAGCAGTACTTC. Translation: CASSGDMVEQYF.

CDR3 DNA sequence: TGCGCCAGCAGCTTGGTATCAGATACGCAGTATTTT. It specifies CASSLVSDTQYF. J is TRBJ2-3 and V is TRBV5-1; D is undetermined. CDR3 length: 12 residues. Trimming left V 0 bases short and J 4 bases short, with 3 bases between. The germline V gene has CDR1 SGHRS and CDR2 YFSETQ.

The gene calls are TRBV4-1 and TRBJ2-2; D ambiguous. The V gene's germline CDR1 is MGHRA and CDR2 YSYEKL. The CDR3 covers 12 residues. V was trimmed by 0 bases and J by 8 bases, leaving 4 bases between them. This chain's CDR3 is CASSQDRGELFF. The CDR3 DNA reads TGCGCCAGCAGCCAAGATCGAGGGGAGCTGTTTTTT.

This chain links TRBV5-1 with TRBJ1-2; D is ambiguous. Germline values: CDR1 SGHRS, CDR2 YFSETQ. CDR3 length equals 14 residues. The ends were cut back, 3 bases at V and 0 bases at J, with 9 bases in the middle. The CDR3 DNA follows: TGCGCCAGCAGCTCCCATTCAGCTAACTATGGCTACACCTTC. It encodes CASSSHSANYGYTF. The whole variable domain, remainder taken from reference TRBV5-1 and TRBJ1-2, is KAGVTQTPRYLIKTRGQQVTLSCSPISGHRSVSWYQQTPGQGLQFLFEYFSETQRNKGNFPGRFSGRQFSNSRSEMNVSTLELGDSALYLCASSSHSANYGYTFGSGTRLTVV.

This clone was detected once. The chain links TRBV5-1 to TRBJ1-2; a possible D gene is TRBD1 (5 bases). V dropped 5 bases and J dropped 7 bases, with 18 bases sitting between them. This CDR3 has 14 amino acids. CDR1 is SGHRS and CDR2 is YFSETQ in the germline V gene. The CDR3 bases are TGCGCCAGCAGGATTGGGCAGGGTGACCTTGGCTACACCTTC. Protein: CASRIGQGDLGYTF.

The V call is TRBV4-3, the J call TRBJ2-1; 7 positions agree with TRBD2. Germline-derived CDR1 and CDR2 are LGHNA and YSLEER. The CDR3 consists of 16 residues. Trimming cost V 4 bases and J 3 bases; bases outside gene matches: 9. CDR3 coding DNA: TGCGCCAGCAGCCGAACTGGGGGGGAGAACTACAATGAGCAGTTCTTC. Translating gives CASSRTGGENYNEQFF.

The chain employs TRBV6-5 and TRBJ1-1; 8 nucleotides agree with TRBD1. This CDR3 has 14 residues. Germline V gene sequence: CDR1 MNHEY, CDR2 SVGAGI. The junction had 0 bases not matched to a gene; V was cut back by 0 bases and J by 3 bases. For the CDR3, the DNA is TGTGCCAGCAGTTACTCGACAGGGGACACTGAAGCTTTCTTT. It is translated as CASSYSTGDTEAFF.

Here the CDR3 reads CASSLSPGFYGYTF. The DNA for the CDR3 is TGTGCCAGCAGTTTATCCCCCGGGTTCTATGGCTACACCTTC. This chain links TRBV27 with TRBJ1-2; D remains ambiguous. The germline V gene encodes CDR1 MNHEY and CDR2 SMNVEV (reference sequence). The CDR3 has 14 residues. Trimming stripped 0 bases from V and 4 bases from J, with 9 bases between.

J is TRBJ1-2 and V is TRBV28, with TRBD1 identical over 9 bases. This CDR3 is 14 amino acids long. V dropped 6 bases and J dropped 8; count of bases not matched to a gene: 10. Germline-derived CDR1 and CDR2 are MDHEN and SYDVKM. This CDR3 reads CASRYQQGAWGYTF. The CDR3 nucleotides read TGTGCCAGCAGATATCAACAGGGGGCTTGGGGCTACACCTTC.

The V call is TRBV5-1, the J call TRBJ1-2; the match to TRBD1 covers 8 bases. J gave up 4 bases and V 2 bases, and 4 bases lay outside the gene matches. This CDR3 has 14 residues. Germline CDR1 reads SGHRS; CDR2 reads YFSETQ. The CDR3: CASSFTGGTYGYTF. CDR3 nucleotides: TGCGCCAGCAGCTTTACAGGGGGGACCTATGGCTACACCTTC. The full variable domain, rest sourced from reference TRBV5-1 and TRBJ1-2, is KAGVTQTPRYLIKTRGQQVTLSCSPISGHRSVSWYQQTPGQGLQFLFEYFSETQRNKGNFPGRFSGRQFSNSRSEMNVSTLELGDSALYLCASSFTGGTYGYTFGSGTRLTVV.

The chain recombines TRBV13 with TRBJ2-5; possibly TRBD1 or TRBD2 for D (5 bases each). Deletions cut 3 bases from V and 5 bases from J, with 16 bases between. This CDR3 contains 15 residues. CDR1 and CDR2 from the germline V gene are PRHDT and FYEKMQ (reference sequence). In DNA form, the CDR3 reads TGTGCCAGCAGCTTCGTGGGACCGGGCCCCGAGACCCAGTACTTC. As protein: CASSFVGPGPETQYF. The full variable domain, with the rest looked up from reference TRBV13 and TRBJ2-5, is AAGVIQSPRHLIKEKRETATLKCYPIPRHDTVYWYQQGPGQDPQFLISFYEKMQSDKGSIPDRFSAQQFSDYHSELNMSSLELGDSALYFCASSFVGPGPETQYFGPGTRLLVL.

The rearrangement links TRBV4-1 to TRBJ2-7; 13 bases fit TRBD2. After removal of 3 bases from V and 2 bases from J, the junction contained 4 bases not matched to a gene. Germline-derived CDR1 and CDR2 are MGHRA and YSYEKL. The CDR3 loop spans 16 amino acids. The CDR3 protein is CASSQEGLAGTYEQYF. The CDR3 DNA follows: TGCGCCAGCAGCCAGGAGGGACTAGCGGGAACCTACGAGCAGTACTTC.

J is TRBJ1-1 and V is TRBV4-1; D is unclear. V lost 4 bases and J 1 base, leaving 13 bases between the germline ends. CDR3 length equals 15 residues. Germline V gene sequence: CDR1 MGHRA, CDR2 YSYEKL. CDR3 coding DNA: TGCGCCAGCAGCCCAGTCGGCGTGGGGAACACTGAAGCTTTCTTT. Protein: CASSPVGVGNTEAFF.

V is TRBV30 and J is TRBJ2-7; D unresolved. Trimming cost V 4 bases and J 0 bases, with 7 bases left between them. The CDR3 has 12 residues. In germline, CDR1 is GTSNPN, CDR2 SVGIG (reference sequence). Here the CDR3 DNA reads TGTGCCTGGAACAGATACTCCTACGAGCAGTACTTC. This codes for CAWNRYSYEQYF.

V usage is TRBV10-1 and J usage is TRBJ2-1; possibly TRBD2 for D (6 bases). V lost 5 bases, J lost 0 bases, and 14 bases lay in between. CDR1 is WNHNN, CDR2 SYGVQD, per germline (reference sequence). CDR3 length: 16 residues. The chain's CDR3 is CASSIPGEPSYNEQFF. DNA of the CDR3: TGCGCCAGCAGTATTCCGGGAGAGCCCTCCTACAATGAGCAGTTCTTC.

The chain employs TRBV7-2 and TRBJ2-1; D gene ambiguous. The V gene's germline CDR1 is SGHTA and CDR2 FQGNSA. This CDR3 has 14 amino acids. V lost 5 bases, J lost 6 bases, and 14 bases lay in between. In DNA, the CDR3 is TGTGCCAGCAGCCCTCCCAGGCCAGTCAATGAGCAGTTCTTC. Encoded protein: CASSPPRPVNEQFF.

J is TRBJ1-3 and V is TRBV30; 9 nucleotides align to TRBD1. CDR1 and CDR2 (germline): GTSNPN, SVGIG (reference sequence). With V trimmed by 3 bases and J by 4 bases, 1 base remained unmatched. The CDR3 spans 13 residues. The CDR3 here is CAWSGTGGNTIYF. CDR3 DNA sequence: TGTGCCTGGAGCGGGACAGGGGGAAACACCATATATTTT.

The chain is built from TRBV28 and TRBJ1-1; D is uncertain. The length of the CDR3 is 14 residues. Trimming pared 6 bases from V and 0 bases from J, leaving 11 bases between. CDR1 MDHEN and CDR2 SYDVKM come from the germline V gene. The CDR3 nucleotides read TGTGCCAGCAGGACGAGTAACATGAACACTGAAGCTTTCTTT. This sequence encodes CASRTSNMNTEAFF.

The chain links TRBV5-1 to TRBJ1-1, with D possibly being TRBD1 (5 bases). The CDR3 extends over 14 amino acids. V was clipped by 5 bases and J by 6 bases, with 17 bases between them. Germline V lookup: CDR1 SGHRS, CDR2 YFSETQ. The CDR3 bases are TGCGCCAGCAGATGGGAGGGGTCTTTGGCTGAAGCTTTCTTT. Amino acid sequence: CASRWEGSLAEAFF.

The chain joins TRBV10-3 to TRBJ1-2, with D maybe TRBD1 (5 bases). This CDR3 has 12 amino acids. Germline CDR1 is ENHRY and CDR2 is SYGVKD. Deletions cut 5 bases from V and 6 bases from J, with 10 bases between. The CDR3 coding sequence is TGTGCCATCAGTCCCGGGGCAGATGGCTACACCTTC. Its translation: CAISPGADGYTF.

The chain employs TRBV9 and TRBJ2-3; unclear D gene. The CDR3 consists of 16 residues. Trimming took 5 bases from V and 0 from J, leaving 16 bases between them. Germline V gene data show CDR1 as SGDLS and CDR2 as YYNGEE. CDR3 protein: CASSLTSRSSTDTQYF. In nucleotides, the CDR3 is TGTGCCAGCAGTTTGACGAGCCGATCTAGCACAGATACGCAGTATTTT.

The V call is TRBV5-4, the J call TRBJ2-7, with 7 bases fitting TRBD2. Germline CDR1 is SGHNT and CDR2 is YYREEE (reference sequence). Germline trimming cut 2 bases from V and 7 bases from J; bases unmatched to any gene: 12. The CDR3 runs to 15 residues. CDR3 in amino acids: CASSFRSGGVEEQYF. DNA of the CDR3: TGTGCCAGCAGCTTTCGTTCGGGAGGCGTTGAGGAGCAGTACTTC.